This T cell receptor (beta chain) was found in a study of blood T cell repertoires in COVID-19. Overall study context: Samples of COVID-19 (acute and convalescent) were obtained from the United States, Italy and Spain.

This clone has a single count. Germline CDR1 MGHDK, CDR2 SYGVNS. This CDR3 contains 12 residues. V lost 3 bases and J lost 8, with 7 bases in between. The protocol was immunoSEQ multiplex PCR, while the TCRdb copy is restricted to in-frame clones and leaves out a portion. There are 250,000 to 300,000 clones in the sample; 65% to 90% occur only once, and over 2.5% lies in the top ten. The chain has TRBV25-1 and TRBJ1-4, with D possibly being TRBD1 (5 bases). Sequenced sample: peripheral blood. The TCR was taken from a woman in her sixties or seventies with active or convalescent COVID-19. As DNA, the CDR3 is TGTGCCAGCAGTGACTCAGGGGAAAAACTGTTTTTT. The encoded protein is CASSDSGEKLFF.